The 26 T cell receptor beta chains presented below share a single source sample, sequenced in a study of OX40 agonist ivuxolimab in advanced cancers. Clones were read by immunoSEQ multiplex PCR, and TCRdb kept only the in-frame ones, dropping some. The table includes about 45,000 clones, more than 80% detected once. Sequenced here: CD4+ or CD8+ T cells sorted from blood, sampled in a trial of the OX40 agonist ivuxolimab. The receptors were sampled from an adult with an advanced solid tumor such as melanoma, head and neck, liver or kidney cancer.

This sequence joins TRBV15 and TRBJ1-5, with no clear D. V lost 5 bases and J lost 4, with 9 bases in between. Germline V gives CDR1 LNHNV, CDR2 YYDKDF (reference sequence). CDR3 length: 13 residues. The CDR3 DNA reads TGTGCCACCAGCTTCGCGGGGAATCAGCCCCAGCATTTT. It codes for CATSFAGNQPQHF.

The genes are TRBV11-3 and TRBJ2-2; D is uncertain. CDR3 size: 12 residues. The germline V gene has CDR1 SGHNT and CDR2 YENEEA. V gave up 1 base and J gave up 6 bases, with 3 bases separating them. CDR3 sequence (DNA): TGTGCCAGCAGCTTAGTAGCCGGGGAGCTGTTTTTT. It yields the protein CASSLVAGELFF.

CDR3 DNA sequence: TGTGCCAGTAGTATAGAGGGGGGGACAGATGAAGCTTTCTTT. This sequence encodes CASSIEGGTDEAFF. This rearrangement joins TRBV19 to TRBJ1-1, with 7 bases lining up with TRBD1. Germline lookup yields CDR1 LNHDA and CDR2 SQIVND (reference sequence). After removal of 0 bases from V and 7 bases from J, the junction contained 5 bases not matched to a gene. The CDR3 covers 14 residues.

The rearrangement joins TRBV7-8 to TRBJ2-1; TRBD2 is a possible D gene (6 bases). The CDR3 has 16 amino acids. With 5 bases removed from V and 3 bases from J, the gap between germline ends came to 17 bases. Germline-derived CDR1 and CDR2 are SGHVS and FQNEAQ. In DNA, the CDR3 is TGTGCCAGCAGCACTATAGCGGCCAGCGGCTACAATGAGCAGTTCTTC. Protein: CASSTIAASGYNEQFF.

CDR3 DNA sequence: TGTGCCAGCAGTGAAGCGGAGGACAGGGAAGACTCACCCCTCCACTTT. Its protein product is CASSEAEDREDSPLHF. This rearrangement joins TRBV2 to TRBJ1-6, with 8 bases lining up with TRBD1. V gave up 0 bases and J gave up 10 bases; unmatched junction bases: 8. Germline V gene lookup returns CDR1 SNHLY and CDR2 FYNNEI. The CDR3 sequence is 16 residues long.

The chain combines TRBV15 with TRBJ1-1; no clear D gene. CDR3 size: 14 residues. Germline CDR1 LNHNV, CDR2 YYDKDF (reference sequence). V was shortened by 2 bases and J by 1 base, with 8 bases between the two germline ends. This CDR3 reads CATSRPRGNTEAFF. In DNA, the CDR3 is TGTGCCACCAGCAGACCCCGGGGGAACACTGAAGCTTTCTTT.

This chain uses TRBV6-1 with TRBJ1-5, with no clear D. The CDR3 totals 13 residues. Germline V gene sequence: CDR1 MNHNS, CDR2 SASEGT. V was trimmed by 2 bases and J by 3 bases, leaving 5 bases between them. CDR3 amino acids: CASSEFVNQPQHF. The DNA for the CDR3 is TGTGCCAGCAGTGAATTCGTCAATCAGCCCCAGCATTTT.

The gene calls are TRBV4-1 and TRBJ2-5, with 7 bases aligning to TRBD1. Trimming removed 0 bases from V and 7 bases from J; junction bases left unmatched: 8. The CDR3 extends over 15 amino acids. Germline CDR1 reads MGHRA; CDR2 reads YSYEKL. Written as DNA, the CDR3 is TGCGCCAGCAGCCAAGAAGACAGGGACCCAACGACCCAGTACTTC. Protein: CASSQEDRDPTTQYF.

This chain connects TRBV2 to TRBJ2-7; 7 bases agree with TRBD2. The length of the CDR3 is 16 residues. With 7 bases clipped from V and 3 bases from J, the junction kept 15 bases outside the gene matches. Germline CDR1 and CDR2: SNHLY and FYNNEI. In DNA, the CDR3 is TGTGCCAGCAAACTCCGAGGGACTAACGCCGACTACGAGCAGTACTTC. Translation gives CASKLRGTNADYEQYF.

The J gene is TRBJ1-1, the V gene TRBV10-3; 8 nucleotides agree with TRBD1. The CDR3 has 17 residues. V was clipped by 2 bases and J by 2 bases; unmatched bases: 10. Germline values: CDR1 ENHRY, CDR2 SYGVKD. The CDR3 DNA is TGTGCCATCAGTGAGCTTAGGCCGGACAGGGCAAACACTGAAGCTTTCTTT. Translated: CAISELRPDRANTEAFF.

The chain joins TRBV6-6 to TRBJ2-7; D might be TRBD2 (5 bases). Germline values: CDR1 MNHNY, CDR2 SVGAGI (reference sequence). V lost 0 bases to trimming and J lost 7 bases, with 16 bases between them. The CDR3 spans 15 residues. The CDR3 coding sequence is TGTGCCAGCAGTTACTCGAGTAGCGAGACCGGAGAGCAGTACTTC. The encoded protein is CASSYSSSETGEQYF.

The J gene is TRBJ2-1, the V gene TRBV2; 11 bases agree with TRBD2. Germline assignment: CDR1 SNHLY and CDR2 FYNNEI. The trim removed 4 bases at V and 6 bases at J, leaving 8 bases unmatched. CDR3 length: 16 residues. The CDR3 is CASSGHTSGGPNEQFF. In DNA form, the CDR3 reads TGTGCCAGCAGTGGCCACACTAGCGGGGGCCCCAATGAGCAGTTCTTC.

The rearrangement joins TRBV9 to TRBJ2-7; D possibly corresponds to TRBD1 (6 bases). The germline V gene has CDR1 SGDLS and CDR2 YYNGEE. The CDR3 has 13 residues. Trimming took off 4 bases at V and 7 bases at J, with 15 bases between the two ends. DNA of the CDR3: TGTGCCAGCAGCACTATACAGGGTCGTGAGCAGTACTTC. Translated, it gives CASSTIQGREQYF. The whole variable domain, filled in from reference TRBV9 and TRBJ2-7, reads DSGVTQTPKHLITATGQRVTLRCSPRSGDLSVYWYQQSLDQGLQFLIQYYNGEERAKGNILERFSAQQFPDLHSELNLSSLELGDSALYFCASSTIQGREQYFGPGTRLTVT.

V is TRBV10-3 and J is TRBJ2-7; 12 bases are a match to TRBD1. Germline V gene data show CDR1 as ENHRY and CDR2 as SYGVKD. V gave up 8 bases and J gave up 5 bases; unmatched junction bases: 13. The CDR3 is 16 amino acids. CDR3 sequence (DNA): TGTGCCATCGCCCCACCCTCGGGACAGGGGGCCCACGAGCAGTACTTC. This gives the protein CAIAPPSGQGAHEQYF.

The chain has TRBV4-2 and TRBJ2-3; 10 positions match TRBD2. The CDR3 sequence is 16 residues long. The V gene's germline CDR1 is LGHNA and CDR2 YNFKEQ. The V segment lost 2 bases and the J segment 6 bases; nucleotides outside the gene matches: 8. DNA for the CDR3: TGTGCCAGCAGCCAACCCCTAGCGGGAGTTATGGATACGCAGTATTTT. This encodes CASSQPLAGVMDTQYF.

The V gene is TRBV7-2, the J gene TRBJ2-7, with a tentative D call TRBD2 (5 bases). The V end was cut by 1 base, the J end by 0 bases, with 13 bases between. Germline V gives CDR1 SGHTA, CDR2 FQGNSA. This CDR3 has 16 amino acids. CDR3 sequence: CASSLDMGSSSYEQYF. The CDR3 DNA reads as TGTGCCAGCAGCTTAGATATGGGGAGCAGCTCCTACGAGCAGTACTTC.

The rearrangement links TRBV19 to TRBJ1-1, with D tentatively TRBD1 (5 bases). V was pared by 6 bases and J by 0 bases, with 11 bases between. Germline V gene lookup returns CDR1 LNHDA and CDR2 SQIVND (reference sequence). CDR3 size: 14 residues. CDR3 sequence (DNA): TGTGCCAGTAGGACGTGGGGGATGAACACTGAAGCTTTCTTT. Translation gives CASRTWGMNTEAFF.

This clone was seen only a few times. The gene calls are TRBV21-1 and TRBJ2-2. TRBV21-1 represents a pseudogene. The CDR3 extends over 15 amino acids. The CDR3 DNA follows: TGTGCCAGCAGCAAAAGGGTCCGCAACACCGGGGAGCTGTTTTTT. Residues: CASSKRVRNTGELFF.

This chain joins TRBV27 and TRBJ1-6; TRBD1 aligns across 7 bases. Germline CDR1 and CDR2: MNHEY and SMNVEV (reference sequence). Trimming cost V 4 bases and J 7 bases; bases outside gene matches: 7. CDR3 length equals 15 residues. As DNA, the CDR3 is TGTGCCAGCAGTTCCCGGGACAGTTCAAATTCACCCCTCCACTTT. It encodes CASSSRDSSNSPLHF.

This clone was seen a single time. The V gene is TRBV6-1, the J gene TRBJ2-5, with D uncertain. With 3 bases removed from V and 5 bases from J, the gap between germline ends came to 16 bases. Per germline, CDR1 MNHNS and CDR2 SASEGT. This CDR3 region has 15 residues. In DNA form, the CDR3 reads TGTGCCAGCAGTGACTATCCTTTGGGTGGGGAGACCCAGTACTTC. This codes for CASSDYPLGGETQYF.

The chain couples TRBV10-1 to TRBJ2-3, with 7 bases identical to TRBD2. Germline V lookup: CDR1 WNHNN, CDR2 SYGVQD (reference sequence). The trim removed 3 bases at V and 0 bases at J, leaving 0 bases unmatched. This CDR3 spans 14 amino acids. This CDR3 is CASSDSGSTDTQYF. CDR3 in DNA: TGCGCCAGCAGTGATAGCGGGAGCACAGATACGCAGTATTTT.

The V call is TRBV7-9, the J call TRBJ1-1, with TRBD1 matching over 7 bases. The V gene's germline CDR1 is SEHNR and CDR2 FQNEAQ (reference sequence). Trimming removed 5 bases from V and 2 bases from J; junction bases left unmatched: 17. The CDR3 has 18 amino acids. In nucleotides, the CDR3 is TGTGCCAGCAGCGGACAAGGGACAGCGATAGTGGGAAACACTGAAGCTTTCTTT. This encodes CASSGQGTAIVGNTEAFF.

This clone was seen only once. The chain has TRBV15 and TRBJ2-3; no clear D gene. Trimming pared 1 base from V and 1 base from J, leaving 9 bases between. This CDR3 has 15 residues. Germline values: CDR1 LNHNV, CDR2 YYDKDF (reference sequence). Here the CDR3 reads CATSRVPVGTDTQYF. In DNA form, the CDR3 reads TGTGCCACCAGCAGAGTCCCCGTAGGCACAGATACGCAGTATTTT.

The genes are TRBV11-2 and TRBJ2-7; tentative D call: TRBD1 (6 bases). CDR3 length equals 13 residues. Trimming took off 5 bases at V and 2 bases at J, with 10 bases between the two ends. Germline CDR1 reads SGHAT; CDR2 reads FQNNGV. CDR3 region: CASSRQETYEQYF. The CDR3 DNA sequence: TGTGCCAGCAGCCGACAGGAGACCTACGAGCAGTACTTC.

With regard to this clone: Its ends do not fully match the called genes, so a read error is possible. V gene TRBV10-3 combines with J gene TRBJ1-5, with D unclear. The CDR3 is 14 residues long. Germline V gene lookup returns CDR1 ENHRY and CDR2 SYGVKD. The CDR3 DNA follows: TGTGCCATCAGTGAAGGCCACCCGAATCGGCCCCAGCATTTT. As protein: CAISEGHPNRPQHF.

This chain links TRBV19 with TRBJ2-5, with D perhaps TRBD2 (5 bases). Germline-derived CDR1 and CDR2 are LNHDA and SQIVND (reference sequence). V was trimmed by 4 bases and J by 5 bases, leaving 14 bases between them. The CDR3 totals 14 residues. The CDR3 loop reads CASSKPREAETQYF. For the CDR3, the DNA is TGTGCCAGTAGTAAGCCCCGGGAAGCGGAGACCCAGTACTTC.